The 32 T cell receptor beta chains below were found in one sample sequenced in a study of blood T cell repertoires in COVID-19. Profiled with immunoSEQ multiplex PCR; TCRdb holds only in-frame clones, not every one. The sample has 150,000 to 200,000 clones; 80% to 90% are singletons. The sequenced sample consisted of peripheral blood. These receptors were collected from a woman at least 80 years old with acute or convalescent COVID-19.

The CDR3 protein is CASSRRQGPQETQYF. CDR3 nucleotide sequence: TGCGCCAGCAGCCGACGACAGGGGCCCCAAGAGACCCAGTACTTC. The chain employs TRBV4-3 and TRBJ2-5; TRBD1 matches 8 bases. Germline CDR1 and CDR2: LGHNA and YSLEER. CDR3 length: 15 amino acids. Unmatched junction bases numbered 5, after V lost 4 bases and J lost 1 base.

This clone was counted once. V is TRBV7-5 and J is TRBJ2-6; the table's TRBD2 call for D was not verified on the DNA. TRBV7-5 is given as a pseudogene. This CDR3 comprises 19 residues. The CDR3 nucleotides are TGTGCCAGAAGCTTAAGGAGGACTAGCGGAAGCTCTGGGGCCAACGTCCTGACTTTC. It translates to CARSLRRTSGSSGANVLTF.

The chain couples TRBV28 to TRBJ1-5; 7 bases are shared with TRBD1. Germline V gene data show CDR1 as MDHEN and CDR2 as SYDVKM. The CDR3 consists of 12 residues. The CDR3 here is CASIQGNQPQHF. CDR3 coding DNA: TGTGCGTCTATACAGGGGAATCAGCCCCAGCATTTT.

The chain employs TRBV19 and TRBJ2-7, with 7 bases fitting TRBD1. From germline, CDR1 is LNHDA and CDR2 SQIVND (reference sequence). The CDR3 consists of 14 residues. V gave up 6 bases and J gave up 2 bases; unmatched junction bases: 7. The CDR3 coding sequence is TGTGCCAGTAGCCCGGGACAGAACCCCTACGAGCAGTACTTC. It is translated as CASSPGQNPYEQYF.

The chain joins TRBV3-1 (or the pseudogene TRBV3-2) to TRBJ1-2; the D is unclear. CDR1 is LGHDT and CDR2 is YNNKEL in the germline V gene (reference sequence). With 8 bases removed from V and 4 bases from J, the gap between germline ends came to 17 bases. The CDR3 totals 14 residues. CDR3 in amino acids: CASRRRERPYGYTF. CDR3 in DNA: TGTGCCAGCCGGCGCCGGGAGAGACCCTATGGCTACACCTTC.

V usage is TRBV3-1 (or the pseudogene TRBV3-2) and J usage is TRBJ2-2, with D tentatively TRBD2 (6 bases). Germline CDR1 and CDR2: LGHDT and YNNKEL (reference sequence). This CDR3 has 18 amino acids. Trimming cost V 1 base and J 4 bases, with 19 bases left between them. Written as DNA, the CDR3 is TGTGCCAGCAGCCAAGCTCGGTTTGCGGGACGGGGCACCGGGGAGCTGTTTTTT. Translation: CASSQARFAGRGTGELFF.

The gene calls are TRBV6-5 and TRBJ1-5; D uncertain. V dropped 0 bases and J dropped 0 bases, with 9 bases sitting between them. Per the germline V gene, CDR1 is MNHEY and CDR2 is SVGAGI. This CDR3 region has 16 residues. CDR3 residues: CASSYSRGFSNQPQHF. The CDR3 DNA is TGTGCCAGCAGTTACTCTAGAGGGTTTAGCAATCAGCCCCAGCATTTT.

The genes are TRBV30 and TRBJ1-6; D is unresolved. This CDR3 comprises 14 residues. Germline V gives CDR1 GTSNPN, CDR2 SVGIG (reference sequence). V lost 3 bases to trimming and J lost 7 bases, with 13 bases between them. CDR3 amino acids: CAWSVRRYNSPLHF. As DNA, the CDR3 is TGTGCCTGGAGCGTCAGGAGGTACAATTCACCCCTCCACTTT. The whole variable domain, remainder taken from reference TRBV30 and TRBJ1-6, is SQTIHQWPATLVQPVGSPLSLECTVEGTSNPNLYWYRQAAGRGLQLLFYSVGIGQISSEVPQNLSASRPQDRQFILSSKKLLLSDSGFYLCAWSVRRYNSPLHFGNGTRLTVT.

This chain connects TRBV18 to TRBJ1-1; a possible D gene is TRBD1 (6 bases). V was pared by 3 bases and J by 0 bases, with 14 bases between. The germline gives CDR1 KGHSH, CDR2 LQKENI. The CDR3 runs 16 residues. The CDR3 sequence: CASSPRTRGMNTEAFF. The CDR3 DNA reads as TGTGCCAGCTCACCTCGTACGAGGGGGATGAACACTGAAGCTTTCTTT.

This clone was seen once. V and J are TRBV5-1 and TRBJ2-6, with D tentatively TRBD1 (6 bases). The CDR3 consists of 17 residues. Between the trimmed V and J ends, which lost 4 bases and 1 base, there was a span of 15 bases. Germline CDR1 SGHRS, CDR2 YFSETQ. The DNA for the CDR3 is TGCGCCAGCAGCGCCGGGACACTTTTTTCTGGGGCCAACGTCCTGACTTTC. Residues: CASSAGTLFSGANVLTF.

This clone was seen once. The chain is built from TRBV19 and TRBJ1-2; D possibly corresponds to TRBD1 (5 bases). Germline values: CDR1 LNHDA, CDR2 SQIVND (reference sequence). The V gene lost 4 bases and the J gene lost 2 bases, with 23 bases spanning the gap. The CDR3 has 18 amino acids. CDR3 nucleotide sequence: TGTGCCAGTAGTAGGAGGTCGGGGGGGGGACGCAAGAACTATGGCTACACCTTC. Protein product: CASSRRSGGGRKNYGYTF.

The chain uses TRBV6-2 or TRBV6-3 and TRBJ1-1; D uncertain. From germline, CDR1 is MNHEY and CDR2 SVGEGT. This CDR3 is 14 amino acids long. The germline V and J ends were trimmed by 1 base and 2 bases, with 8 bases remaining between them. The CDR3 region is CASSYFGSNTEAFF. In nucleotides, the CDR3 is TGTGCCAGCAGTTACTTTGGGAGTAACACTGAAGCTTTCTTT.

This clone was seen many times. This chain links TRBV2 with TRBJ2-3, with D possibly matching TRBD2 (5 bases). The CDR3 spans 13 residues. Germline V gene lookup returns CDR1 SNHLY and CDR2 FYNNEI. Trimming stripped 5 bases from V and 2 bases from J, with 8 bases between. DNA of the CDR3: TGTGCCAGCAGTCGGGGTAACACAGATACGCAGTATTTT. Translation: CASSRGNTDTQYF.

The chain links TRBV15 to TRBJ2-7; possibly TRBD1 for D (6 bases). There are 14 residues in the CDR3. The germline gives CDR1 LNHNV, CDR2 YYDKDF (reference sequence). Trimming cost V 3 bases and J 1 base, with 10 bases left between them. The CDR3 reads CATSSRGGSYEQYF. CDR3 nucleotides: TGTGCCACCAGCAGCAGGGGTGGGTCCTACGAGCAGTACTTC. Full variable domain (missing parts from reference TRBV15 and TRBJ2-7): DAMVIQNPRYQVTQFGKPVTLSCSQTLNHNVMYWYQQKSSQAPKLLFHYYDKDFNNEADTPDNFQSRRPNTSFCFLDIRSPGLGDTAMYLCATSSRGGSYEQYFGPGTRLTVT.

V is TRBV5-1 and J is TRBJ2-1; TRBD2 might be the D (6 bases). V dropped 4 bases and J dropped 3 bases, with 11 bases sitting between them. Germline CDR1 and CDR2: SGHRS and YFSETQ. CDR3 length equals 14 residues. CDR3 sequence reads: CASSGSGLYNEQFF. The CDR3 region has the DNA TGCGCCAGCAGCGGTAGCGGCCTCTACAATGAGCAGTTCTTC. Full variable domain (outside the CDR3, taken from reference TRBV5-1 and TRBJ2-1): KAGVTQTPRYLIKTRGQQVTLSCSPISGHRSVSWYQQTPGQGLQFLFEYFSETQRNKGNFPGRFSGRQFSNSRSEMNVSTLELGDSALYLCASSGSGLYNEQFFGPGTRLTVL.

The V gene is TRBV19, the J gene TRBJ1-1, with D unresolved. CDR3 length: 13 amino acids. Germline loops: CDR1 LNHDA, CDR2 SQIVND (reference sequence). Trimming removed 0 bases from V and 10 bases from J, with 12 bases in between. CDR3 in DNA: TGTGCCAGTAGTATAGATTGGACGGGGAGAGCTTTCTTT. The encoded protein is CASSIDWTGRAFF.

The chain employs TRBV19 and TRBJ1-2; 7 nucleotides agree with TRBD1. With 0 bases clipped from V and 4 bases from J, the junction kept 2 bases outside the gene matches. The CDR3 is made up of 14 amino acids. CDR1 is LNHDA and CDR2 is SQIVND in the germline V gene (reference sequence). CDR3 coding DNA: TGTGCCAGTAGTATAGAGGGACAGATCTATGGCTACACCTTC. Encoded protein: CASSIEGQIYGYTF.

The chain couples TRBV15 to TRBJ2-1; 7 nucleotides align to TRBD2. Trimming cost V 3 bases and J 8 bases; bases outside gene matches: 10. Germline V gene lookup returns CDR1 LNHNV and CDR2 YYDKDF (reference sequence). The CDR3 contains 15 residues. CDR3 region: CATSSSLARADEQFF. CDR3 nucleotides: TGTGCCACCAGCAGTTCACTAGCGCGGGCCGATGAGCAGTTCTTC.

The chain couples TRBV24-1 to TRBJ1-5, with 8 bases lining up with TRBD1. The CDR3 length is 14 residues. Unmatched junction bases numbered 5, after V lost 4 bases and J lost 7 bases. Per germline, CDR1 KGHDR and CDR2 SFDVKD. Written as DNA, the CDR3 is TGTGCCACCAGTGAGACAGGGGCTCGCCAGCCCCAGCATTTT. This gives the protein CATSETGARQPQHF.

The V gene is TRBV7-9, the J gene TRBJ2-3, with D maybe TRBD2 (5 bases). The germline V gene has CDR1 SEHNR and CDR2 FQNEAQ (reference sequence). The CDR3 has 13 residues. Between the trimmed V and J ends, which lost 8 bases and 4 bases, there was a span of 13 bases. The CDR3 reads CASGRAGPDTQYF. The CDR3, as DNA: TGTGCCAGCGGAAGGGCGGGTCCAGATACGCAGTATTTT.

The CDR3 coding sequence is TGTGCCAGCAGTTCTTACAATGAGCAGTTCTTC. Translation: CASSSYNEQFF. The chain is built from TRBV12-3 or TRBV12-4 and TRBJ2-1; D not resolved. The V end was cut by 4 bases, the J end by 4 bases, with 2 bases between. The CDR3 has 11 amino acids.

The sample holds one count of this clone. The CDR3 spells CASSYSGHPNYGYTF. In DNA form, the CDR3 reads TGTGCCAGCAGTTACTCGGGACACCCCAACTATGGCTACACCTTC. This rearrangement joins TRBV6-5 to TRBJ1-2, with a weak D call TRBD1 (6 bases). Germline CDR1 is MNHEY and CDR2 is SVGAGI. Trimming pared 0 bases from V and 2 bases from J, leaving 10 bases between. The CDR3 is 15 amino acids.

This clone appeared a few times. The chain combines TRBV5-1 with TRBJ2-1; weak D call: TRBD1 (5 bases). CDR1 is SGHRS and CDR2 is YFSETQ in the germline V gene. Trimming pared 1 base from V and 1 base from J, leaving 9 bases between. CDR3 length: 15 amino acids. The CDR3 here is CASSLTGNSYNEQFF. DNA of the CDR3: TGCGCCAGCAGCTTGACAGGAAATTCCTACAATGAGCAGTTCTTC. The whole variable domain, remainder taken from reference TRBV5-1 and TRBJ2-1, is KAGVTQTPRYLIKTRGQQVTLSCSPISGHRSVSWYQQTPGQGLQFLFEYFSETQRNKGNFPGRFSGRQFSNSRSEMNVSTLELGDSALYLCASSLTGNSYNEQFFGPGTRLTVL.

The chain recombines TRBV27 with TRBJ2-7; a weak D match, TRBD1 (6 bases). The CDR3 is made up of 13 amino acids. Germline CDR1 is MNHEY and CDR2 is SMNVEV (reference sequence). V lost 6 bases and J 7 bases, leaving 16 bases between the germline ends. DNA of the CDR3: TGTGCCAGCAGCTGGACAGTAGGTGGGGAGCAGTACTTC. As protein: CASSWTVGGEQYF.

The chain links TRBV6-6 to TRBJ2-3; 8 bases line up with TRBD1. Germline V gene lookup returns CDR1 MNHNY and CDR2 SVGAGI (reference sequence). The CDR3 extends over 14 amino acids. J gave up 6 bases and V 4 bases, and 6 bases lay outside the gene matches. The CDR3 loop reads CASSFQGASDTQYF. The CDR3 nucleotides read TGTGCCAGCAGTTTCCAGGGGGCGTCGGATACGCAGTATTTT.

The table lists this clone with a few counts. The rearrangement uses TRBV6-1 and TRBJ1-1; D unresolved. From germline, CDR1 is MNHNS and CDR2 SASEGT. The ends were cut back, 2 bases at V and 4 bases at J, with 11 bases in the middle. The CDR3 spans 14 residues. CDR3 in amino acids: CASSEWGEGTEAFF. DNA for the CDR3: TGTGCCAGCAGTGAATGGGGTGAGGGCACTGAAGCTTTCTTT.

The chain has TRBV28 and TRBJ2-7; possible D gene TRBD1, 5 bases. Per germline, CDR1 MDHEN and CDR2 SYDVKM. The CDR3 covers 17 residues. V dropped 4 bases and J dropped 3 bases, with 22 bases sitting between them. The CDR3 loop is CASSSPDQGPLSYEQYF. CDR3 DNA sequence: TGTGCCAGCAGTTCCCCCGACCAGGGCCCCCTTAGCTACGAGCAGTACTTC.

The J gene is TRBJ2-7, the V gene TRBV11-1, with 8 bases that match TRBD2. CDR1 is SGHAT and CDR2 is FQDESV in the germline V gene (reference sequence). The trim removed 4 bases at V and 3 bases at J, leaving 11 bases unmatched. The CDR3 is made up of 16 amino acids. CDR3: CASSSAGTGGLYEQYF. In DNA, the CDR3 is TGTGCCAGCAGCTCTGCCGGTACGGGGGGGCTCTACGAGCAGTACTTC.

The CDR3 loop reads CASSVGEMGGVTDTQYF. CDR3 nucleotide sequence: TGTGCCAGCAGCGTAGGAGAGATGGGGGGGGTCACAGATACGCAGTATTTT. The chain links TRBV9 to TRBJ2-3, with 7 positions matching TRBD2. Losses at the gene ends were 0 bases for V and 2 bases for J; bases not matched to a gene: 9. This CDR3 has 17 residues. Germline values: CDR1 SGDLS, CDR2 YYNGEE. The complete variable domain, with remaining parts taken from reference TRBV9 and TRBJ2-3, reads DSGVTQTPKHLITATGQRVTLRCSPRSGDLSVYWYQQSLDQGLQFLIQYYNGEERAKGNILERFSAQQFPDLHSELNLSSLELGDSALYFCASSVGEMGGVTDTQYFGPGTRLTVL.

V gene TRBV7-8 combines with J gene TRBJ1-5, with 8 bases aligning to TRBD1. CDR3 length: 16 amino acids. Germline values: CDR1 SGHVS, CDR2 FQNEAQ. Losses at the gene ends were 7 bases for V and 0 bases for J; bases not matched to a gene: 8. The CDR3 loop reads CASIKDRVDSNQPQHF. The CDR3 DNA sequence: TGTGCCAGCATCAAGGACAGGGTGGATAGCAATCAGCCCCAGCATTTT.

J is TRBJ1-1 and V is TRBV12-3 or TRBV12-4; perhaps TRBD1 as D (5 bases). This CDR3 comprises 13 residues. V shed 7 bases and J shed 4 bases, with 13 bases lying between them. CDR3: CASNTMGGTEAFF. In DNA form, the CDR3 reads TGTGCCAGCAACACAATGGGGGGCACTGAAGCTTTCTTT.

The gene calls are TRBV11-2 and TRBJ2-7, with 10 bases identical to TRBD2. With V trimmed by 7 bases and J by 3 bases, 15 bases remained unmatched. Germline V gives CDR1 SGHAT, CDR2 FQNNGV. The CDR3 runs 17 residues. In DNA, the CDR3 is TGTGCCAGCACCGACCTAATTAGCGGGGGGCGTCTCTACGAGCAGTACTTC. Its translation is CASTDLISGGRLYEQYF.